The 18 T cell receptor beta chains reported below all come from one sample, sequenced in a study of T cells in Graves' hyperthyroidism and ophthalmopathy. RNA transcripts provided the source from which TCR beta CDR3 regions were amplified. The TCR CDR3 first-round RT-PCR relied on the HTBI primer set. A single record per CDR3 protein comes from TCRdb applying MiXCR to the multiplex PCR reads. The sample carries 750,000 to 900,000 distinct CDR3 sequences, approximately 40% recorded once. Sequencing was performed on blood. Receptors were obtained from a man aged 18 to 30 with Graves' hyperthyroidism.

This clonotype occurred a few times. The chain joins TRBV4-1 to TRBJ2-7; maybe TRBD2 (6 bases). This CDR3 contains 16 residues. V lost 1 base and J lost 0, with 13 bases in between. From germline, CDR1 is MGHRA and CDR2 YSYEKL. CDR3 in amino acids: CASSQVPSDVSYEQYF. The DNA of the CDR3 is TGCGCCAGCAGCCAAGTTCCTAGCGACGTCTCCTACGAGCAGTACTTC.

This clonotype was recorded a few times. J is TRBJ2-7 and V is TRBV12-3 or TRBV12-4, with TRBD2 matching over 9 bases. The CDR3 length is 15 residues. V was clipped by 6 bases and J by 2 bases; unmatched bases: 8. The CDR3 DNA is TGTGCCAGCAGCCCTCAGACTAGCGGTCCCTACGAGCAGTACTTC. It codes for CASSPQTSGPYEQYF.

The chain is built from TRBV12-5 and TRBJ1-2; D perhaps matches TRBD1 (5 bases). V dropped 4 bases and J dropped 1 base, with 16 bases sitting between them. The germline V gene encodes CDR1 LGHNT and CDR2 FRNRAP. CDR3 length equals 16 residues. Here the CDR3 reads CASGSSGGIHNYGYTF. The DNA of the CDR3 is TGTGCTAGTGGTTCCTCGGGGGGAATTCATAACTATGGCTACACCTTC.

This clonotype was observed many times. The J gene is TRBJ1-1, the V gene TRBV12-3 or TRBV12-4, with a tentative D call TRBD1 (6 bases). CDR3 length equals 12 residues. The V gene lost 5 bases and the J gene lost 6 bases, with 10 bases spanning the gap. The CDR3 sequence is CASSPGQPEAFF. CDR3 nucleotide sequence: TGTGCCAGCAGTCCTGGACAGCCTGAAGCTTTCTTT.

CDR3: CASSFGAESEQYF. CDR3 nucleotide sequence: TGTGCCAGCAGCTTTGGGGCCGAGAGCGAGCAGTACTTC. The chain links TRBV5-4 to TRBJ2-7, with D possibly being TRBD1 (5 bases). Germline lookup yields CDR1 SGHNT and CDR2 YYREEE (reference sequence). The CDR3 extends over 13 amino acids. Trimming pared 2 bases from V and 6 bases from J, leaving 12 bases between.

Worth noting for this clonotype: The missing conserved phenylalanine or tryptophan at the end of this CDR3 makes a read error likely. The J gene is TRBJ1-5, the V gene TRBV19; TRBD1 aligns across 7 bases. The germline V gene encodes CDR1 LNHDA and CDR2 SQIVND (reference sequence). Trimming cost V 7 bases and J 3 bases; bases outside gene matches: 21. This CDR3 region has 19 residues. The CDR3 DNA follows: TGTGCCAGTACCATTGGCGGCACAAGCAAAAGGGGGCCCAATCAGCCCCAGCATCTT. Protein sequence: CASTIGGTSKRGPNQPQHL.

This clonotype was seen at least ten times. This chain links TRBV7-2 with TRBJ2-7, with 10 bases aligning to TRBD2. The V gene's germline CDR1 is SGHTA and CDR2 FQGNSA. CDR3 length: 14 residues. J was trimmed by 3 bases and V by 6 bases; bases with no gene match: 5. The CDR3 DNA is TGTGCCAGCAGTGGGCTAGCGGGGGTCTACGAGCAGTACTTC. It yields the protein CASSGLAGVYEQYF.

The V call is TRBV5-5, the J call TRBJ2-7, with 10 bases fitting TRBD2. The V gene end was trimmed by 0 bases and the J gene end by 3 bases; junction bases not matched to a gene: 6. The germline V gene has CDR1 SGHKS and CDR2 YYEKEE (reference sequence). This CDR3 is 16 amino acids long. The CDR3 reads CASSLAAASGGYEQYF. The CDR3 DNA reads TGTGCCAGCAGCTTGGCCGCGGCTAGCGGGGGCTACGAGCAGTACTTC.

Only a few counts were recorded for this clonotype. The V and J genes are TRBV2 and TRBJ1-1; unclear D gene. CDR1 is SNHLY and CDR2 is FYNNEI in the germline V gene. Trimming took off 4 bases at V and 10 bases at J, with 16 bases between the two ends. This CDR3 is 13 amino acids long. The CDR3 is CASSGSSGNRAFF. CDR3 nucleotides: TGTGCCAGCAGTGGATCGAGCGGGAATCGAGCTTTCTTT.

On this clonotype: Being one base from a much bigger clone, this may be a read error. V and J are TRBV2 and TRBJ2-5, with D tentatively TRBD1 or TRBD2 (5 bases each). Germline-derived CDR1 and CDR2 are SNHLY and FYNNEI. CDR3 length: 16 amino acids. V lost 4 bases and J 6 bases, leaving 21 bases between the germline ends. The CDR3 coding sequence is TGTGCCAGCAGTGTAGGTGGGACGACGTCCGGGAAGACCCAGTACTTC. Protein sequence: CASSVGGTTSGKTQYF.

The rearrangement links TRBV20-1 to TRBJ1-5; 7 bases match TRBD1. There are 14 residues in the CDR3. Losses at the gene ends were 3 bases for V and 4 bases for J; bases not matched to a gene: 6. The germline V gene encodes CDR1 DFQATT and CDR2 SNEGSKA (reference sequence). The chain's CDR3 is CSASGTVPNQPQHF. Written as DNA, the CDR3 is TGCAGTGCTAGCGGGACAGTCCCTAATCAGCCCCAGCATTTT.

This clonotype showed up many times. V usage is TRBV15 and J usage is TRBJ2-7; possibly TRBD2 for D (6 bases). Deletions cut 7 bases from V and 6 bases from J, with 16 bases between. CDR1 LNHNV and CDR2 YYDKDF come from the germline V gene (reference sequence). The CDR3 length is 13 residues. In DNA, the CDR3 is TGTGCCACCACCCCGACCTCCGGGGGCGAGCAGTACTTC. Amino acid sequence: CATTPTSGGEQYF.

This clonotype was seen repeatedly, ten times or more. This chain joins TRBV15 and TRBJ1-5, with 8 bases that match TRBD1. CDR1 and CDR2 (germline): LNHNV, YYDKDF (reference sequence). With 0 bases clipped from V and 6 bases from J, the junction kept 7 bases outside the gene matches. This CDR3 comprises 16 residues. The CDR3 here is CATSRDDRGLLQPQHF. The CDR3 DNA reads TGTGCCACCAGCAGAGACGACAGGGGCCTCCTTCAGCCCCAGCATTTT.

The chain links TRBV24-1 to TRBJ2-2; 9 nucleotides line up with TRBD2. The CDR3 sequence is 12 residues long. With 11 bases clipped from V and 7 bases from J, the junction kept 4 bases outside the gene matches. Germline assignment: CDR1 KGHDR and CDR2 SFDVKD. The CDR3 sequence: CASGGDHGELFF. The CDR3 region has the DNA TGTGCCAGCGGGGGGGACCACGGGGAGCTGTTTTTT.

The V call is TRBV25-1, the J call TRBJ2-7; TRBD1 matches at 9 bases. This CDR3 contains 16 residues. Trimming at V came to 3 bases and at J to 1 base, leaving 7 bases not matched to a gene. The germline V gene encodes CDR1 MGHDK and CDR2 SYGVNS. CDR3 sequence reads: CASSDGWDRVSYEQYF. The CDR3 DNA reads as TGTGCCAGCAGTGATGGATGGGACAGGGTATCCTACGAGCAGTACTTC.

In its sample, this clonotype was seen many times. The V call is TRBV9, the J call TRBJ1-1; no firm D call. V lost 4 bases and J 0 bases, leaving 13 bases between the germline ends. Germline V gene data show CDR1 as SGDLS and CDR2 as YYNGEE. This CDR3 is built from 15 residues. The CDR3 spells CASSLETRMNTEAFF. The CDR3 DNA sequence: TGTGCCAGCAGCTTGGAGACTCGCATGAACACTGAAGCTTTCTTT. The full variable domain, rest sourced from reference TRBV9 and TRBJ1-1, is DSGVTQTPKHLITATGQRVTLRCSPRSGDLSVYWYQQSLDQGLQFLIQYYNGEERAKGNILERFSAQQFPDLHSELNLSSLELGDSALYFCASSLETRMNTEAFFGQGTRLTVV.

This clonotype was picked up a small number of times. The DNA of the CDR3 is TGCGCCAGCAGCCAAGATCCCTCGGCCTCGGCAGAGACCCAGTACTTC. Its protein product is CASSQDPSASAETQYF. This chain joins TRBV4-1 and TRBJ2-5; D ambiguous. This CDR3 contains 16 residues. V dropped 0 bases and J dropped 4 bases, with 15 bases sitting between them. CDR1 and CDR2 (germline): MGHRA, YSYEKL.

At least ten counts were recorded for this clonotype. The chain recombines TRBV5-1 with TRBJ2-2; D tentatively fits TRBD1 or TRBD2 (5 bases each). The V end was cut by 0 bases, the J end by 4 bases, with 10 bases between. The CDR3 consists of 15 residues. The germline V gene encodes CDR1 SGHRS and CDR2 YFSETQ. CDR3: CASSLAWDGTGELFF. The CDR3 DNA follows: TGCGCCAGCAGCTTGGCTTGGGACGGCACCGGGGAGCTGTTTTTT.